The 25 T cell receptor beta chains below come from one sample, sequenced in a study of T cell clonality in common variable immunodeficiency. Findings of the study overall: Common variable immunodeficiency TCR beta sequences reportedly had fewer deletions and N-nucleotide insertions.

Their recognized antigens are unknown. Assay used: immunoSEQ multiplex PCR; TCRdb lists only in-frame clones, some missing. This table holds about 28,000 clones with no singletons; the top ten claim under 4%. The specimen was peripheral blood mononuclear cells. Source of these receptors: a human donor with common variable immunodeficiency.

This clone was seen repeatedly, ten times or more. Read data end 3 residues before the CDR3 end; the end is taken from the germline J gene. The chain joins TRBV2 to TRBJ2-2, with 10 bases fitting TRBD2. CDR3 size: 16 residues. Per the germline V gene, CDR1 is SNHLY and CDR2 is FYNNEI. The V gene end was trimmed by 7 bases and the J gene end by 7 bases; junction bases not matched to a gene: 12. CDR3: CASTRELAGRGGELFF. The sequenced CDR3 bases are TGTGCCAGCACAAGGGAACTAGCGGGGAGGGGCGGGGAG. The full variable domain, its missing parts supplied by reference TRBV2 and TRBJ2-2, is EPEVTQTPSHQVTQMGQEVILRCVPISNHLYFYWYRQILGQKVEFLVSFYNNEISEKSEIFDDQFSVERPDGSNFTLKIRSTKLEDSAMYFCASTRELAGRGGELFFGEGSRLTVL.

This clone occurred a few times. The CDR3 end falls 3 residues outside the read, so it is completed with the germline J gene. The rearrangement joins TRBV20-1 to TRBJ1-1; D ambiguous. CDR3 length: 16 amino acids. Trimming shortened V by 1 base and J by 2 bases, and 17 bases separated the two germline ends. Germline CDR1 is DFQATT and CDR2 is SNEGSKA (reference sequence). CDR3 bases read: TGCAGTGCTAGAGTGTTTTTCACAGTAATTAACACTGAA. Translation gives CSARVFFTVINTE. The full CDR3 is CSARVFFTVINTEAFF.

This clone appeared many times. The observed sequence ends 3 residues before the CDR3 terminus, with the missing tail filled in from the germline J gene. The chain links TRBV20-1 to TRBJ2-4, with D unresolved. Germline V gene lookup returns CDR1 DFQATT and CDR2 SNEGSKA (reference sequence). V dropped 6 bases and J dropped 6 bases, with 12 bases sitting between them. CDR3 length: 12 amino acids. The chain's CDR3 is CSATADVNIQYF. The part of the CDR3 DNA that was read is TGCAGTGCCACAGCCGACGTAAACATT.

A note on this clone: Coverage ceases 3 residues before the CDR3 finishes, and the germline J gene fills in the end. The gene calls are TRBV18 and TRBJ2-7; no definite D call. The CDR3 contains 16 residues. Between the trimmed V and J ends, which lost 3 bases and 0 bases, there was a span of 15 bases. The V gene's germline CDR1 is KGHSH and CDR2 LQKENI. CDR3: CASSPAYSTSSYEQYF. Partial CDR3 DNA: TGTGCCAGCTCACCCGCCTACAGTACGAGCTCCTACGAG.

This clone was observed at least ten times. The read finishes 3 residues shy of the CDR3 end, and the germline J gene is used to complete it. The J gene is TRBJ2-2, the V gene TRBV5-1; 12 bases align to TRBD1. J was trimmed by 4 bases and V by 4 bases; bases with no gene match: 11. The germline V gene has CDR1 SGHRS and CDR2 YFSETQ. The CDR3 extends over 18 amino acids. The CDR3 loop is CASSPPGQGAPGTGELFF. Partial CDR3 DNA: TGCGCCAGCAGCCCCCCGGGACAGGGGGCCCCGGGCACCGGGGAG.

This clone was observed a handful of times. The sequenced fragment ends 3 residues before the CDR3 boundary, so the rest is inferred from the germline J gene. V is TRBV19 and J is TRBJ1-5, with 8 bases lining up with TRBD1. Germline V gene sequence: CDR1 LNHDA, CDR2 SQIVND (reference sequence). The ends lost 5 bases at V and 5 bases at J; junction bases unmatched: 14. This CDR3 is 17 amino acids long. CDR3 protein: CASSLSPGQGRDQPQHF. Partial CDR3 DNA: TGTGCCAGTAGTTTGAGCCCTGGACAGGGCCGGGATCAGCCC.

Turning to this clone: The read ends 3 residues before the CDR3 terminus; that terminus is restored from the germline J gene. The J gene is TRBJ2-5, the V gene TRBV10-3; 7 bases are a match to TRBD2. Germline trimming cut 4 bases from V and 1 base from J; bases unmatched to any gene: 0. From germline, CDR1 is ENHRY and CDR2 SYGVKD. The CDR3 loop spans 13 amino acids. The chain's CDR3 is CAISGGGQETQYF. The CDR3 DNA, read in part, is TGTGCCATCAGTGGGGGGGGCCAAGAGACC.

In this sample, this clone turned up many times. The read terminates 3 residues ahead of where the CDR3 ends, so the germline J gene completes it. This sequence joins TRBV29-1 and TRBJ2-1, with TRBD1 matching 7 bases. In germline, CDR1 is SQVTM, CDR2 ANQGSEA. V shed 6 bases and J 7 bases; nucleotides not matched to a gene: 6. The CDR3 has 12 residues. The CDR3: CSVAATGNEQFF. The covered CDR3 bases are TGCAGCGTCGCCGCGACAGGGAATGAG.

Note on this clone: The read is 3 residues too short to cover the CDR3 end, so that end is filled in from the germline J gene. The chain employs TRBV7-9 and TRBJ1-2; the D gene is possibly TRBD1 (6 bases). CDR3 length: 14 amino acids. The V end was cut by 5 bases, the J end by 1 base, with 11 bases between. Germline V gene sequence: CDR1 SEHNR, CDR2 FQNEAQ (reference sequence). CDR3 amino acids: CASSPGTLNYGYTF. CDR3 DNA (partial): TGTGCCAGCAGCCCAGGGACACTTAACTATGGC. The full variable domain, in which reference TRBV7-9 and TRBJ1-2 provide the parts outside the CDR3, is DTGVSQNPRHKITKRGQNVTFRCDPISEHNRLYWYRQTLGQGPEFLTYFQNEAQLEKSRLLSDRFSAERPKGSFSTLEIQRTEQGDSAMYLCASSPGTLNYGYTFGSGTRLTVV.

This clone was counted at least ten times. The CDR3 end falls 3 residues outside the read, so it is completed with the germline J gene. The chain carries TRBV19 and TRBJ1-1; 9 nucleotides line up with TRBD1. This CDR3 spans 14 amino acids. Germline V gene data show CDR1 as LNHDA and CDR2 as SQIVND (reference sequence). After removal of 5 bases from V and 4 bases from J, the junction contained 5 bases not matched to a gene. This chain's CDR3 is CASSPGQGTTEAFF. The DNA read from the CDR3 is TGTGCCAGTAGTCCAGGACAGGGGACCACTGAA.

This clone was observed a few times. The read stops 3 residues short of the end of the CDR3; the missing end is completed from the germline J gene. The rearrangement joins TRBV2 to TRBJ1-2, with D possibly being TRBD1 (5 bases). The CDR3 sequence is 13 residues long. The germline V gene has CDR1 SNHLY and CDR2 FYNNEI. CDR3 sequence: CASNRADQGGYTF. Incomplete CDR3 DNA: TGTGCCAGCAACCGGGCAGACCAGGGCGGC.

Only a few counts were recorded for this clone. The read terminates 3 residues before the CDR3 end, so the remaining end is supplied by the germline J gene. The rearrangement joins TRBV18 to TRBJ2-7; TRBD2 agrees at 7 bases. Germline V gene data show CDR1 as KGHSH and CDR2 as LQKENI. This CDR3 has 14 residues. Trimming cost V 4 bases and J 6 bases; bases outside gene matches: 9. CDR3 loop: CASSLGLRASEQYF. The CDR3 DNA, read in part, is TGTGCCAGCTCACTGGGACTAAGGGCCTCCGAG.

This clone has a handful of counts. The CDR3 end is not reached by the read, which stops 3 residues before it; the germline J gene fills it in. The chain uses TRBV2 and TRBJ2-7; D not certain. This CDR3 region has 13 residues. V dropped 4 bases and J dropped 3 bases, with 10 bases sitting between them. Per germline, CDR1 SNHLY and CDR2 FYNNEI. The CDR3 spells CASSAAEGYEQYF. CDR3 bases read: TGTGCCAGCAGTGCGGCGGAAGGCTACGAG.

Ten or more counts support this clone. The read gets to within 3 residues of the CDR3 end, and the germline J gene fills in the rest. V usage is TRBV28 and J usage is TRBJ2-2, with TRBD1 as a possible D gene (5 bases). Trimming shortened V by 2 bases and J by 1 base, and 17 bases separated the two germline ends. The CDR3 is 18 amino acids. Germline assignment: CDR1 MDHEN and CDR2 SYDVKM. CDR3 region: CASSLRWSQGMNTGELFF. The CDR3 DNA, read in part, is TGTGCCAGCAGTTTAAGGTGGAGTCAGGGCATGAACACCGGGGAG.

As concerns this clone: Read data end 3 residues before the CDR3 end; the end is taken from the germline J gene. V is TRBV2 and J is TRBJ1-1; possible D gene TRBD1, 5 bases. This CDR3 is built from 12 residues. Germline assignment: CDR1 SNHLY and CDR2 FYNNEI. V lost 11 bases to trimming and J lost 0 bases, with 10 bases between them. CDR3 bases read: TGTGCCGATCAGGGCTTGAACACTGAA. Its translation: CADQGLNTE. The entire CDR3 protein reads CADQGLNTEAFF.

This clone has more than one count but fewer than ten. The CDR3 is cut off 3 residues early in the read; its end comes from the germline J gene. The chain combines TRBV2 with TRBJ1-1, with TRBD1 identical over 9 bases. This CDR3 has 14 residues. Looked up from germline, CDR1 is SNHLY and CDR2 is FYNNEI. CDR3 DNA (partial): TGTGCCAGCAGTGATAGGGGACAGGGAAGAGGA. Translation: CASSDRGQGRG. In full, the CDR3 is CASSDRGQGRGAFF.

This clone was observed a handful of times. Sequencing ends 3 residues short of the CDR3 end; the germline J gene provides the rest. The chain has TRBV11-2 and TRBJ1-2, with a possible D match to TRBD1 (6 bases). Trimming shortened V by 5 bases and J by 7 bases, and 17 bases separated the two germline ends. The germline gives CDR1 SGHAT, CDR2 FQNNGV. The CDR3 covers 14 residues. CDR3 region: CASSQGRIIGGYTF. CDR3 bases read: TGTGCCAGCAGCCAGGGGCGGATAATCGGTGGC.

This clone was picked up a small number of times. The CDR3 extends 3 residues past the end of the read, so its final part is completed from the germline J gene. The rearrangement uses TRBV11-2 and TRBJ2-5; D gene uncertain. Trimming removed 5 bases at V and 1 base at J, with 2 bases between. CDR1 is SGHAT and CDR2 is FQNNGV in the germline V gene. The CDR3 sequence is 11 residues long. CDR3 in amino acids: CASSRQETQYF. The CDR3 bases that were read are TGTGCCAGCAGCCGCCAAGAGACC.

The sample holds many counts of this clone. The CDR3 goes on 3 residues after the read ends, and that part is filled in from the germline J gene. The rearrangement uses TRBV2 and TRBJ2-2; TRBD1 is a possible D gene (6 bases). CDR1 is SNHLY, CDR2 FYNNEI, per germline. V was trimmed by 3 bases and J by 7 bases, leaving 15 bases between them. The CDR3 consists of 15 residues. Here the CDR3 reads CASSESGQSYGELFF. CDR3 DNA, as far as it was read: TGTGCCAGCAGTGAGTCCGGACAGAGTTACGGGGAG. Based on the CDR3 plus reference TRBV2 and TRBJ2-2, the full variable domain is EPEVTQTPSHQVTQMGQEVILRCVPISNHLYFYWYRQILGQKVEFLVSFYNNEISEKSEIFDDQFSVERPDGSNFTLKIRSTKLEDSAMYFCASSESGQSYGELFFGEGSRLTVL.

The table lists this clone with many counts. The CDR3 end lies 3 residues beyond the end of the read and is filled in from the germline J gene. V is TRBV19 and J is TRBJ1-1; D may be TRBD1 (5 bases). V lost 7 bases, J lost 1 base, and 16 bases lay in between. The germline CDR1 and CDR2 sequences are LNHDA and SQIVND (reference sequence). CDR3 size: 15 residues. The sequenced part of the CDR3 DNA is TGTGCCAGTATTTATAGCGGCAGGGCGAACACTGAA. Translation: CASIYSGRANTE. The full CDR3 protein is CASIYSGRANTEAFF.

This clone was observed at least ten times. The read falls 3 residues short of the CDR3 end, and the missing part is taken from the germline J gene. This chain connects TRBV7-9 to TRBJ2-2; D call uncertain. The V end was cut by 2 bases, the J end by 0 bases, with 7 bases between. In germline, CDR1 is SEHNR, CDR2 FQNEAQ (reference sequence). The CDR3 has 15 amino acids. CDR3 DNA, as far as it was read: TGTGCCAGCAGCTTATTACAGCCGAACACCGGGGAG. It yields the protein CASSLLQPNTGE. The CDR3 in its entirety is CASSLLQPNTGELFF.

This clone came up a few times. The observed sequence ends 3 residues before the CDR3 terminus, with the missing tail filled in from the germline J gene. This chain connects TRBV19 to TRBJ1-6; 7 nucleotides match TRBD1. Losses at the gene ends were 7 bases for V and 9 bases for J; bases not matched to a gene: 6. The CDR3 contains 13 residues. Looked up from germline, CDR1 is LNHDA and CDR2 is SQIVND (reference sequence). CDR3 in amino acids: CASTQGLGSPLHF. Incomplete CDR3 DNA: TGTGCCAGTACACAGGGGTTAGGTTCACCC.

This clone was picked up a small number of times. The missing CDR3 end, 3 residues past where the read stops, is filled in from the germline J gene. The rearrangement links TRBV19 to TRBJ1-1, with 9 bases fitting TRBD1. V lost 5 bases to trimming and J lost 5 bases; unmatched junction nucleotides: 9. This CDR3 spans 15 amino acids. From germline, CDR1 is LNHDA and CDR2 SQIVND (reference sequence). CDR3: CASSPWTGAGTEAFF. The CDR3 DNA, read in part, is TGTGCCAGTAGTCCCTGGACAGGGGCGGGAACTGAA.

This clone was counted a few times. The read is 3 residues too short to cover the CDR3 end, so that end is filled in from the germline J gene. This chain uses TRBV30 with TRBJ2-2; D tentatively fits TRBD1 or TRBD2 (5 bases each). CDR1 and CDR2 (germline): GTSNPN, SVGIG (reference sequence). CDR3 size: 16 residues. Trimming took off 7 bases at V and 3 bases at J, with 21 bases between the two ends. The sequenced part of the CDR3 DNA is TGTGCCTCTCAGGCTTGGGCAGGGAGCTACACCGGGGAG. Amino acid sequence: CASQAWAGSYTGE. The whole CDR3 protein is CASQAWAGSYTGELFF.

This clone was recorded at least ten times. Incomplete CDR3 DNA: TGTGCCAGCAGCCGAGGGGGCGCTAGCGGGGGGGCTGGAAATACG. Its translation is CASSRGGASGGAGNT. The entire CDR3 reads CASSRGGASGGAGNTQYF. The rearrangement links TRBV4-2 to TRBJ2-3; 12 positions agree with TRBD2. The CDR3 end is not reached by the read, which stops 3 residues before it; the germline J gene fills it in. The CDR3 consists of 18 residues. Per germline, CDR1 LGHNA and CDR2 YNFKEQ. Losses at the gene ends were 4 bases for V and 7 bases for J; bases not matched to a gene: 15.